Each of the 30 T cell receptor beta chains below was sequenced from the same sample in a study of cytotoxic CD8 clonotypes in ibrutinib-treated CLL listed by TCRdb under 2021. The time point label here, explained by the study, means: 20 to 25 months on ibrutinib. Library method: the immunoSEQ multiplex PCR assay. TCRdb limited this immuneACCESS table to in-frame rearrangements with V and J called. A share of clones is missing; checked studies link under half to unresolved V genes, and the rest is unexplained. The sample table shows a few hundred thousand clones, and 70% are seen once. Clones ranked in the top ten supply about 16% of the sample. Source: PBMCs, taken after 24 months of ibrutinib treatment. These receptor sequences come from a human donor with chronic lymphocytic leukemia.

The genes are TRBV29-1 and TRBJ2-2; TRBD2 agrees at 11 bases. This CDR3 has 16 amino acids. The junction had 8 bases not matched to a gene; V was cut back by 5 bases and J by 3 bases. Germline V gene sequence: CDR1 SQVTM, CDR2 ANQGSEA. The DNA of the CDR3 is TGCAGCGTTTCGGGTAGCGGGAGGGTGGACACCGGGGAGCTGTTTTTT. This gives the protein CSVSGSGRVDTGELFF.

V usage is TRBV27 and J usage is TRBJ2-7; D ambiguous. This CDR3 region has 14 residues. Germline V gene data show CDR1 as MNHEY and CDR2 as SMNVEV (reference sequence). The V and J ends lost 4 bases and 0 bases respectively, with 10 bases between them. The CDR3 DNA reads TGTGCCAGCAGTTATGGACGGTCCTCCTACGAGCAGTACTTC. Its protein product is CASSYGRSSYEQYF.

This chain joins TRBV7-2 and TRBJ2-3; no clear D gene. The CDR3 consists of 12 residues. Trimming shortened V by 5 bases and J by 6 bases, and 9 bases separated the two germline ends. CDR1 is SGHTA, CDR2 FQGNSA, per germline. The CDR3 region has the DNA TGTGCCAGCAGCCGAGCATCCGATACGCAGTATTTT. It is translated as CASSRASDTQYF.

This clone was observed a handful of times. This CDR3 is CASRESSYEQYF. CDR3 bases: TGTGCCAGCAGGGAGTCTTCCTACGAGCAGTACTTC. The chain carries TRBV2 and TRBJ2-7; D uncertain. The V gene's germline CDR1 is SNHLY and CDR2 FYNNEI. V was shortened by 6 bases and J by 1 base, with 7 bases between the two germline ends. The CDR3 consists of 12 residues.

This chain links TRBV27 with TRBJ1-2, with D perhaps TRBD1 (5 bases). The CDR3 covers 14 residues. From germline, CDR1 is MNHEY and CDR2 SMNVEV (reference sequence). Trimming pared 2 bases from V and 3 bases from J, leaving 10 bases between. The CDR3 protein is CASSLRVGDYGYTF. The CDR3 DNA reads TGTGCCAGCAGTTTACGGGTGGGGGACTATGGCTACACCTTC.

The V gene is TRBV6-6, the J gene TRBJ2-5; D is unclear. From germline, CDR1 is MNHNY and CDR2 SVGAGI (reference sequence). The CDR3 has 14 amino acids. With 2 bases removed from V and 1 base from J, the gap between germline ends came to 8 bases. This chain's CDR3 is CASSYLQAQETQYF. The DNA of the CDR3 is TGTGCCAGCAGTTACCTCCAGGCCCAAGAGACCCAGTACTTC.

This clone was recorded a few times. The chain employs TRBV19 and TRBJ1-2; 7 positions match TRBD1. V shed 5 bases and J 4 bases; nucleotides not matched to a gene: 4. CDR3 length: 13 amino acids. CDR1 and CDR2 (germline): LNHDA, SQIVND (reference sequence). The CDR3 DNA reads TGTGCCAGTAGTTCGGGACAGCGCTATGGCTACACCTTC. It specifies CASSSGQRYGYTF.

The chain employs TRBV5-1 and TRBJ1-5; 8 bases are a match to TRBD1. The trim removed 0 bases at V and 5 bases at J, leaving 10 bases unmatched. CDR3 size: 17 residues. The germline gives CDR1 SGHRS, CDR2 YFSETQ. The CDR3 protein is CASSLGPFGQGYQPQHF. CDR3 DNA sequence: TGCGCCAGCAGCTTGGGCCCTTTCGGACAGGGCTATCAGCCCCAGCATTTT.

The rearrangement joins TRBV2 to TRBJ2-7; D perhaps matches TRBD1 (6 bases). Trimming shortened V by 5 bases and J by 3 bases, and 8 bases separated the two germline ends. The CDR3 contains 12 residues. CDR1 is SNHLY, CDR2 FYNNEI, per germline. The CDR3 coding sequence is TGTGCCAGCAGTAGGGACAACTACGAGCAGTACTTC. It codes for CASSRDNYEQYF.

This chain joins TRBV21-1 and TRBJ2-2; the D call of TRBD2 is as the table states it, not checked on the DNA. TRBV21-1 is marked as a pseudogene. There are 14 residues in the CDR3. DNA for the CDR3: TGTGCCAGCAGCGGGACTAGCGGTACCGGGGAGCTGTTTTTT. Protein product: CASSGTSGTGELFF.

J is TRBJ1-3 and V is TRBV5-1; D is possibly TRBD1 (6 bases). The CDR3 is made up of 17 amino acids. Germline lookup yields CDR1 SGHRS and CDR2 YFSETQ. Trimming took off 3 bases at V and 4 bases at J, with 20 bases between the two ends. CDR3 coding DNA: TGCGCCAGCAGCTCCGGGGGCCGGGGGGACTCAGGAAACACCATATATTTT. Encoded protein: CASSSGGRGDSGNTIYF.

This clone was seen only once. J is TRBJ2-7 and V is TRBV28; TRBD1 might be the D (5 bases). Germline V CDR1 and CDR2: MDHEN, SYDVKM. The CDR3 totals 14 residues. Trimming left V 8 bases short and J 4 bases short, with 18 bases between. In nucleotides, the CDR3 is TGTGCCAGCTCCATCCCGGCAGGGTTATACGAGCAGTACTTC. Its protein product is CASSIPAGLYEQYF.

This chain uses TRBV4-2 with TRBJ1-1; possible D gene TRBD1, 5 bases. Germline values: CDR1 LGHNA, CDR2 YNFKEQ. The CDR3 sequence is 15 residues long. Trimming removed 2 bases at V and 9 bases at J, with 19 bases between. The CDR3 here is CASSQNLRDSEKAFF. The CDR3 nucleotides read TGTGCCAGCAGCCAAAACCTCCGGGACTCTGAGAAAGCTTTCTTT.

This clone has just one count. The CDR3 sequence: CASSIAGGRNQPQHF. CDR3 nucleotide sequence: TGTGCCAGTAGTATCGCGGGGGGGAGAAATCAGCCCCAGCATTTT. This chain joins TRBV19 and TRBJ1-5, with TRBD1 as a possible D gene (5 bases). V shed 3 bases and J shed 4 bases, with 13 bases lying between them. Germline V gives CDR1 LNHDA, CDR2 SQIVND (reference sequence). The CDR3 loop spans 15 amino acids.

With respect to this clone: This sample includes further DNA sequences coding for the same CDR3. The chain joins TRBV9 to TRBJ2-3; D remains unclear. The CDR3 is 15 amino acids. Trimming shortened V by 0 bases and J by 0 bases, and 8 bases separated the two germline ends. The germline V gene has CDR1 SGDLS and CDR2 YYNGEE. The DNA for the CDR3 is TGTGCCAGCAGCGTAGTCCCCCGGAGCACAGATACGCAGTATTTT. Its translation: CASSVVPRSTDTQYF. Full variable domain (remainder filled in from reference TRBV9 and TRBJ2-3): DSGVTQTPKHLITATGQRVTLRCSPRSGDLSVYWYQQSLDQGLQFLIQYYNGEERAKGNILERFSAQQFPDLHSELNLSSLELGDSALYFCASSVVPRSTDTQYFGPGTRLTVL.

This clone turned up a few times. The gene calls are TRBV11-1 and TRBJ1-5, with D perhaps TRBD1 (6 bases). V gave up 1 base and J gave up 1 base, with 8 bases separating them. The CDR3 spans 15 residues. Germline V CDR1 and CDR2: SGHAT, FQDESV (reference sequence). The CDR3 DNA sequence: TGTGCCAGCAGCTTAGGACAGGACAGCAATCAGCCCCAGCATTTT. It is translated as CASSLGQDSNQPQHF.

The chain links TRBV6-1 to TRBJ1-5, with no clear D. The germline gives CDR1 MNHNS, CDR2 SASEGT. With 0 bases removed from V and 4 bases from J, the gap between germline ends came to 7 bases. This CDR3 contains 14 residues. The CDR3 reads CASSEASRNQPQHF. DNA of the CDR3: TGTGCCAGCAGTGAAGCATCCAGGAATCAGCCCCAGCATTTT.

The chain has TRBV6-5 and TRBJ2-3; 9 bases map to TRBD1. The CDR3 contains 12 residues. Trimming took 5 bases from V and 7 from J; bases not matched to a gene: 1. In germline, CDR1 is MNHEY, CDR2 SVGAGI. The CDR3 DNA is TGTGCCAGCAGTGGGACAGGGTATACGCAGTATTTT. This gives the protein CASSGTGYTQYF.

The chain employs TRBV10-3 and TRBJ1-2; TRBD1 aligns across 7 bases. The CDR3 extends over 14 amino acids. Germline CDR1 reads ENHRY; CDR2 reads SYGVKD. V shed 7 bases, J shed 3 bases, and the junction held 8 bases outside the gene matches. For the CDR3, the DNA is TGTGCCATCACGACCGCTCAGGGGGACTATGGCTACACCTTC. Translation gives CAITTAQGDYGYTF.

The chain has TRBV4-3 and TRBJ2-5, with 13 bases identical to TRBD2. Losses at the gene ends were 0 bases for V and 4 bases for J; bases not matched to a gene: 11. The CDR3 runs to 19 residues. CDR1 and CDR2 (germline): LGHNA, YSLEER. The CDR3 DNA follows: TGCGCCAGCAGCCAAGATTTACTAGCGGGAGGGCCTCAGTCAGAGACCCAGTACTTC. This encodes CASSQDLLAGGPQSETQYF.

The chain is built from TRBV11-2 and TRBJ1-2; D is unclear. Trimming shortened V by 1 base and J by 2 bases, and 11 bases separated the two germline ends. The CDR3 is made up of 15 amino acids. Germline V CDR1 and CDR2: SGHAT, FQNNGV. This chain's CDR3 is CASSLAGSSNYGYTF. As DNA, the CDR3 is TGTGCCAGCAGCTTAGCGGGCAGTTCCAACTATGGCTACACCTTC.

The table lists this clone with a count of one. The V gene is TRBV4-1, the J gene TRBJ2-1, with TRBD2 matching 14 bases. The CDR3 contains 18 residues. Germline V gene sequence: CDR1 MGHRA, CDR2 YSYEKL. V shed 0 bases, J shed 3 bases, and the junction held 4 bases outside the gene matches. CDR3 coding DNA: TGCGCCAGCAGCCAAGAATCAGGGACTAGCGGGAGCTACAATGAGCAGTTCTTC. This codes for CASSQESGTSGSYNEQFF.

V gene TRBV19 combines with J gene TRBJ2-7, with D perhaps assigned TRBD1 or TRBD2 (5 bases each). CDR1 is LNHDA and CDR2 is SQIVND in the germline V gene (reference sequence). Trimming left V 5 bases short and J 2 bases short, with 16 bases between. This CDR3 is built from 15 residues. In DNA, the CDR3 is TGTGCCAGTAGTCCGCGTCGGGGCGGAGCCTACGAGCAGTACTTC. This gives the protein CASSPRRGGAYEQYF.

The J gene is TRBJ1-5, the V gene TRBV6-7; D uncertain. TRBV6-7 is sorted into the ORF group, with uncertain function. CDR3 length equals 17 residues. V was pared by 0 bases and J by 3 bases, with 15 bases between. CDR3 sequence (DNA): TGTGCCAGCAGTTACTCGAAAATTTTGTCTCTCAATCAGCCCCAGCATTTT. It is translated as CASSYSKILSLNQPQHF.

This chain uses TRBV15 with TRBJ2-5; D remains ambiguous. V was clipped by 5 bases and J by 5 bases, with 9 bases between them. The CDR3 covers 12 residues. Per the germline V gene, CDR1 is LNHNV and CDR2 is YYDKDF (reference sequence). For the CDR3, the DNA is TGTGCCACCAGCCTCCAGAAGGAGACCCAGTACTTC. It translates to CATSLQKETQYF.

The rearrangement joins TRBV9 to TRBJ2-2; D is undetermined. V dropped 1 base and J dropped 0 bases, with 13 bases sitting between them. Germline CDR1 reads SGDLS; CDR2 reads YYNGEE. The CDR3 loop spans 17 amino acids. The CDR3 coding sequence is TGTGCCAGCAGCGTAAGCTCGGGTCAGACGAACACCGGGGAGCTGTTTTTT. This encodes CASSVSSGQTNTGELFF.

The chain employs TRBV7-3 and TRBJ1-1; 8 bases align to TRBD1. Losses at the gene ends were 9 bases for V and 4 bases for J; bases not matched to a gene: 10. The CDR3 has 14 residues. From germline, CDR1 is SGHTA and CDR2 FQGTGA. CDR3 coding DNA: TGTGCCAGTAAACCAGGGGGCGTAGGCACTGAAGCTTTCTTT. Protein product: CASKPGGVGTEAFF. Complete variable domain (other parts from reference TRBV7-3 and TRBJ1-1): GAGVSQTPSNKVTEKGKYVELRCDPISGHTALYWYRQSLGQGPEFLIYFQGTGAADDSGLPNDRFFAVRPEGSVSTLKIQRTERGDSAVYLCASKPGGVGTEAFFGQGTRLTVV.

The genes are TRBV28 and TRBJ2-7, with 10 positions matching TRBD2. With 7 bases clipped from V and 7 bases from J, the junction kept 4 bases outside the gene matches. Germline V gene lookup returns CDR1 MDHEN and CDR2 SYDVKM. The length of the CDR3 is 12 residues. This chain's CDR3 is CASTGLADEQYF. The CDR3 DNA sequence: TGTGCCAGCACTGGACTAGCGGATGAGCAGTACTTC.

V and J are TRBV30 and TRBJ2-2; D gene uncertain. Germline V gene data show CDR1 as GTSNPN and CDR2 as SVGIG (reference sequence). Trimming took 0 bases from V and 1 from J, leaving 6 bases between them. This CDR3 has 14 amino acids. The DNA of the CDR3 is TGTGCCTGGAGTGTAGGCAGGAACACCGGGGAGCTGTTTTTT. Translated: CAWSVGRNTGELFF. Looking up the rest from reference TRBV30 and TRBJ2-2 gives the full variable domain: SQTIHQWPATLVQPVGSPLSLECTVEGTSNPNLYWYRQAAGRGLQLLFYSVGIGQISSEVPQNLSASRPQDRQFILSSKKLLLSDSGFYLCAWSVGRNTGELFFGEGSRLTVL.

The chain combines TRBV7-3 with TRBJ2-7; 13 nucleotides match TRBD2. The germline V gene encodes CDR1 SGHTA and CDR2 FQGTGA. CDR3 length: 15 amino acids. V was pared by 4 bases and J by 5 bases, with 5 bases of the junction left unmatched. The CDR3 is CASSSTGTSGDEQYF. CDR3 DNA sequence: TGTGCCAGCAGCTCAACCGGGACTAGCGGGGACGAGCAGTACTTC.